These T cell receptor beta chains were read from a single sample in a study of T cell repertoires in ileal Crohn's disease. The table came from immunoSEQ multiplex PCR; TCRdb's copy has only in-frame clones and leaves some out. The sample yields approximately 3,300 clones, 85% to 95% seen once. The source material was ileal tissue. The receptors originated from an adult with Crohn's disease. CDR3s include the opening cysteine and the closing phenylalanine or tryptophan. The D gene is left open where the match is weak. The size of a clone is reported for some rows only, either as once, few or many, or as a class for expanded clones.

len: 16; j_gene: TRBJ1-3; v_gene: TRBV10-3; d_gene: -; abundance: -; CDR3aa: CAISVVFGSSGNTIYF; CDR3nt: TGTGCCATCAGTGTCGTATTCGGGAGCTCTGGAAACACCATATATTTT
len: 15; j_gene: TRBJ1-2; v_gene: TRBV5-6; d_gene: TRBD1; abundance: -; CDR3aa: CASSLQGGPFYGYTF; CDR3nt: TGTGCCAGCAGCTTGCAGGGGGGCCCTTTCTATGGCTACACCTTC
len: 13; j_gene: TRBJ1-5; v_gene: TRBV5-6; d_gene: -; abundance: -; CDR3aa: CASSLAGREPQHF; CDR3nt: TGTGCCAGCAGCTTGGCCGGAAGAGAGCCCCAGCATTTT
len: 13; j_gene: TRBJ1-2; v_gene: TRBV9; d_gene: -; abundance: -; CDR3aa: CASSVVVGHGYTF; CDR3nt: TGTGCCAGCAGCGTAGTTGTCGGTCATGGCTACACCTTC
len: 15; j_gene: TRBJ1-5; v_gene: TRBV6-6; d_gene: TRBD1; abundance: -; CDR3aa: CASTLDRASNQPQHF; CDR3nt: TGTGCCAGCACTTTGGACAGGGCTAGCAATCAGCCCCAGCATTTT
len: 15; j_gene: TRBJ1-2; v_gene: TRBV4-3; d_gene: -; abundance: -; CDR3aa: CASSQDTGSIYGYTF; CDR3nt: TGCGCCAGCAGCCAAGATACGGGGAGTATCTATGGCTACACCTTC
len: 15; j_gene: TRBJ1-6; v_gene: TRBV5-4; d_gene: TRBD1; abundance: once; CDR3aa: CASSLEAGGNSPLHF; CDR3nt: TGTGCCAGCAGCTTGGAGGCAGGGGGTAATTCACCCCTCCACTTT
len: 14; j_gene: TRBJ1-1; v_gene: TRBV5-1; d_gene: TRBD1; abundance: -; CDR3aa: CASSLGTGNTEAFF; CDR3nt: TGCGCCAGCAGCTTGGGGACAGGGAACACTGAAGCTTTCTTT
len: 18; j_gene: TRBJ2-5; v_gene: TRBV10-3; d_gene: TRBD1; abundance: -; CDR3aa: CAIRPTGGGRQGQETQYF; CDR3nt: TGTGCCATCAGACCTACAGGGGGTGGTAGACAAGGTCAAGAGACCCAGTACTTC
len: 13; j_gene: TRBJ1-5; v_gene: TRBV5-6; d_gene: -; abundance: once; CDR3aa: CASSFAGGQPQHF; CDR3nt: TGTGCCAGCAGCTTCGCCGGGGGTCAGCCCCAGCATTTT
len: 14; j_gene: TRBJ1-5; v_gene: TRBV15; d_gene: -; abundance: -; CDR3aa: CATSRDLGDQPQHF; CDR3nt: TGTGCCACCAGCAGAGATCTCGGGGATCAGCCCCAGCATTTT
len: 16; j_gene: TRBJ2-2; v_gene: TRBV4-2; d_gene: -; abundance: -; CDR3aa: CASSQERQGPTGELFF; CDR3nt: TGTGCCAGCAGCCAAGAGCGACAAGGCCCCACCGGGGAGCTGTTTTTT
len: 12; j_gene: TRBJ1-1; v_gene: TRBV7-9; d_gene: -; abundance: few; CDR3aa: CASSRQNTEAFF; CDR3nt: TGTGCCAGCAGCCGACAGAACACTGAAGCTTTCTTT
len: 13; j_gene: TRBJ1-2; v_gene: TRBV6-6; d_gene: -; abundance: -; CDR3aa: CASRFDANYGYTF; CDR3nt: TGTGCCAGCAGATTTGATGCTAACTATGGCTACACCTTC
len: 18; j_gene: TRBJ2-1; v_gene: TRBV11-2; d_gene: -; abundance: -; CDR3aa: CASSLERRGASSYNEQFF; CDR3nt: TGTGCCAGCAGCTTAGAAAGAAGGGGGGCAAGCTCCTACAATGAGCAGTTCTTC
len: 14; j_gene: TRBJ2-2; v_gene: TRBV7-9; d_gene: -; abundance: -; CDR3aa: CASTPGQITGELFF; CDR3nt: TGTGCCAGCACGCCCGGACAGATCACCGGGGAGCTGTTTTTT
len: 13; j_gene: TRBJ2-2; v_gene: TRBV2; d_gene: -; abundance: -; CDR3aa: CASSDPSFGELFF; CDR3nt: TGTGCCAGCAGTGACCCCAGCTTCGGGGAGCTGTTTTTT
len: 13; j_gene: TRBJ1-1; v_gene: TRBV30; d_gene: -; abundance: few; CDR3aa: CAWHRQEGTEAFF; CDR3nt: TGTGCCTGGCACCGACAGGAAGGCACTGAAGCTTTCTTT
len: 18; j_gene: TRBJ2-3; v_gene: TRBV5-4; d_gene: -; abundance: -; CDR3aa: CASSLKVGSGLRGDTQYF; CDR3nt: TGTGCCAGCAGCTTGAAGGTGGGGAGCGGGCTTCGGGGAGATACGCAGTATTTT
len: 16; j_gene: TRBJ1-2; v_gene: TRBV5-1; d_gene: -; abundance: -; CDR3aa: CASSLAPGAGKNGYTF; CDR3nt: TGCGCCAGCAGCTTGGCCCCGGGGGCAGGGAAGAACGGCTACACCTTC
len: 13; j_gene: TRBJ1-1; v_gene: TRBV18; d_gene: -; abundance: -; CDR3aa: CASSLYTNTEAFF; CDR3nt: TGTGCCAGCTCACTGTATACTAACACTGAAGCTTTCTTT
len: 14; j_gene: TRBJ2-7; v_gene: TRBV11-2; d_gene: TRBD1; abundance: -; CDR3aa: CASSQDRGPHEQYF; CDR3nt: TGTGCCAGCAGCCAAGACAGGGGGCCTCACGAGCAGTACTTC
len: 14; j_gene: TRBJ2-1; v_gene: TRBV30; d_gene: -; abundance: -; CDR3aa: CAWTGDSPYNEQFF; CDR3nt: TGTGCCTGGACTGGGGACTCACCATACAATGAGCAGTTCTTC
len: 15; j_gene: TRBJ1-5; v_gene: TRBV2; d_gene: -; abundance: -; CDR3aa: CASSELGRLNQPQHF; CDR3nt: TGTGCCAGCAGTGAGTTAGGGCGTCTCAATCAGCCCCAGCATTTT
len: 12; j_gene: TRBJ2-1; v_gene: TRBV7-9; d_gene: TRBD2; abundance: -; CDR3aa: CASSSAGGEQFF; CDR3nt: TGTGCCAGCAGTTCAGCGGGAGGTGAGCAGTTCTTC
len: 17; j_gene: TRBJ2-5; v_gene: TRBV7-2; d_gene: TRBD1; abundance: -; CDR3aa: CASSPQMAGQGKETQYF; CDR3nt: TGTGCCAGCAGTCCTCAAATGGCGGGACAGGGGAAGGAGACCCAGTACTTC
len: 14; j_gene: TRBJ2-2; v_gene: TRBV9; d_gene: -; abundance: -; CDR3aa: CASSGQVNTGELFF; CDR3nt: TGTGCCAGCAGCGGGCAGGTGAACACCGGGGAGCTGTTTTTT
len: 12; j_gene: TRBJ1-2; v_gene: TRBV5-1; d_gene: -; abundance: -; CDR3aa: CASSLEDYGYTF; CDR3nt: TGCGCCAGCAGCTTAGAGGATTATGGCTACACCTTC
len: 15; j_gene: TRBJ2-7; v_gene: TRBV5-1; d_gene: TRBD1; abundance: -; CDR3aa: CASSWAGTGGNEQYF; CDR3nt: TGCGCCAGCAGCTGGGCCGGGACAGGAGGAAACGAGCAGTACTTC